This T cell receptor beta chain was sequenced for a study of blood T cells in healthy people across ages. Study results and limitations: Per million T cells, TCR beta diversity dropped roughly linearly as age increased.

Concerning this clonotype itself: The antigen remains unidentified.

Sample-barcoded 5' priming and a J-beta primer mix drove a second PCR of about 6 to 11 cycles. A tag from a template-switch adaptor with 12 random nucleotides marked each cDNA molecule. Every individual sample yielded 2.5 million or more paired-end reads (each containing CDR3). TCRdb used MiXCR to reprocess the 5' RACE reads, holding one entry per CDR3 protein. The sample consists of about 730,000 distinct CDR3 sequences, roughly 44% of them appearing once. There are 15 residues in the CDR3. J was trimmed by 5 bases and V by 0 bases; bases with no gene match: 5. CDR1 and CDR2 (germline): MNHEY, SVGAGI. Each donor supplied ten milliliters of peripheral blood.

Sequencing input: blood. The TCR comes from a woman aged 60-70 years in good health. This sequence joins TRBV6-5 and TRBJ2-5; 8 bases are a match to TRBD2. The CDR3 nucleotides are TGTGCCAGCAGTTACTCAAGCGCGGGAGGCGAGACCCAGTACTTC. This gives the protein CASSYSSAGGETQYF.